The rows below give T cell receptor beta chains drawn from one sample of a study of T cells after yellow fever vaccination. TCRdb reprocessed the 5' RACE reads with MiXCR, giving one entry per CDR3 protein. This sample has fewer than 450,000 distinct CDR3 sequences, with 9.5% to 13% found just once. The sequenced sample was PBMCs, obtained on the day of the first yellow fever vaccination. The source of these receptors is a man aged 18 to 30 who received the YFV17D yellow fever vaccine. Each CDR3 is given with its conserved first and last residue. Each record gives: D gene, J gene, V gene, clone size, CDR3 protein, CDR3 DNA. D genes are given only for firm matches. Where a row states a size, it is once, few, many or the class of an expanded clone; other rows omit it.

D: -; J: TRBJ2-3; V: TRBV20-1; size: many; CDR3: CSARGSWDTQYF; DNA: TGCAGTGCTAGAGGGTCGTGGGATACGCAGTATTTT
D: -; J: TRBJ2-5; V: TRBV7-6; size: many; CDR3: CASSLAAGEETQYF; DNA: TGTGCCAGCAGCTTAGCAGCGGGCGAAGAGACCCAGTACTTC
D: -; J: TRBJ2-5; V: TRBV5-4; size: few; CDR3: CASSYQWEETQYF; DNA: TGTGCCAGCAGCTACCAGTGGGAAGAGACCCAGTACTTC
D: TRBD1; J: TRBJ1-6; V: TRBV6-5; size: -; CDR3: CASSLQGAPLHF; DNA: TGTGCCAGCAGTCTGCAGGGGGCACCCCTCCACTTT
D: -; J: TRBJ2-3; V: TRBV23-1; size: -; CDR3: CASSRVNGRLTTDTQYF; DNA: TGCGCCAGCAGTCGCGTGAACGGGCGATTAACCACAGATACGCAGTATTTT
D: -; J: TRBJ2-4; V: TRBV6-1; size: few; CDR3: CASSEFGNGAPAKNIQYF; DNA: TGTGCCAGCAGTGAATTCGGGAACGGGGCTCCGGCCAAAAACATTCAGTACTTC
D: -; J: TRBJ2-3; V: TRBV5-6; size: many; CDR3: CASSLSIQGHTDTQYF; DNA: TGTGCCAGCAGCTTGTCGATACAGGGACACACAGATACGCAGTATTTT
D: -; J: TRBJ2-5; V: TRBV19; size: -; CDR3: CASSTQDSLTQYF; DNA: TGTGCCAGTAGTACCCAGGACAGTCTGACCCAGTACTTC
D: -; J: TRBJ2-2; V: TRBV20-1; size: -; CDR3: CSATRLLDTGELFF; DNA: TGCAGTGCTACGAGACTCCTTGACACCGGGGAGCTGTTTTTT
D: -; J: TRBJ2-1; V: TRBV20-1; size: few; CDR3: CSAQGLDEQFF; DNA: TGCAGTGCTCAGGGTCTCGATGAGCAGTTCTTC
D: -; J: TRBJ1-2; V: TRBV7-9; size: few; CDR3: CASSAQGTVDYGYTF; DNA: TGTGCCAGCAGCGCGCAGGGAACGGTTGACTATGGCTACACCTTC
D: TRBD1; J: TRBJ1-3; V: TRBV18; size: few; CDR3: CASSPDRGGNTIYF; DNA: TGTGCCAGCTCACCAGACAGGGGTGGAAACACCATATATTTT
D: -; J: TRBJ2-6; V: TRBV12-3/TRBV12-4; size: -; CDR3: CASSLYKGTNGANVLTF; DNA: TGTGCCAGCAGTTTGTACAAGGGGACAAACGGGGCCAACGTCCTGACTTTC
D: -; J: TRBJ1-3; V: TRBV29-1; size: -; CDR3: CSARTGNTIYF; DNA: TGCAGCGCGCGGACGGGAAACACCATATATTTT
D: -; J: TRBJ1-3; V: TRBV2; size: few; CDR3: CATSRGYPSGNTIYF; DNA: TGTGCCACCAGCAGGGGATACCCCTCTGGAAACACCATATATTTT
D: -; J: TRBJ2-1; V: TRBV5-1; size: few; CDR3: CASAMTSTFYSYNEQFF; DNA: TGCGCCAGCGCTATGACTAGTACTTTCTACTCCTACAATGAGCAGTTCTTC
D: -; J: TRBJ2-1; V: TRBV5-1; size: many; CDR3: CASSLDRWDNEQFF; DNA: TGCGCCAGCAGCTTGGACAGGTGGGACAATGAGCAGTTCTTC
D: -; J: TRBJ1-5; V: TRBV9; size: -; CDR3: CASSVEAGGNQPQHF; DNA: TGTGCCAGCAGCGTAGAGGCAGGGGGCAATCAGCCCCAGCATTTT
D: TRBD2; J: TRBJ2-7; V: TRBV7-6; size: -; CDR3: CASSLVVAGGLYEQYF; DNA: TGTGCCAGCAGCCTCGTCGTAGCGGGGGGTCTCTACGAGCAGTACTTC
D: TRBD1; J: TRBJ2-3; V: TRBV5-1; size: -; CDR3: CASSKGQRTDTQYF; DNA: TGCGCCAGCAGCAAGGGACAGCGCACAGATACGCAGTATTTT
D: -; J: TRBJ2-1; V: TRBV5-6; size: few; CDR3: CASSLAWTEEQFF; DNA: TGTGCCAGCAGCTTGGCCTGGACTGAAGAGCAGTTCTTC
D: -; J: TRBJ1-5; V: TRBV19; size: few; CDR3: CASSALQGLGQPQHF; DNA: TGTGCCAGTAGTGCATTACAGGGTCTTGGGCAGCCCCAGCATTTT
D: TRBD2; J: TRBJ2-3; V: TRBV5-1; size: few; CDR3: CASSKTSGRSSTDTQYF; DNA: TGCGCCAGCAGCAAGACTAGCGGGAGATCTAGCACAGATACGCAGTATTTT
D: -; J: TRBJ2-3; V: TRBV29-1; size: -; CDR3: CSVGAEARSTQYF; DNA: TGCAGCGTTGGAGCGGAGGCGAGGAGTACGCAGTATTTT
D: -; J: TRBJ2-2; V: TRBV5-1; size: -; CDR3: CASSTQGFTGELFF; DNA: TGCGCCAGCAGCACACAGGGTTTCACCGGGGAGCTGTTTTTT
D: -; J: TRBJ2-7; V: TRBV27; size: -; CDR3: CASSFQGPPYEQYF; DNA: TGTGCCAGCAGTTTCCAGGGACCTCCCTACGAGCAGTACTTC
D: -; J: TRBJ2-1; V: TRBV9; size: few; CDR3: CASSPSPGRYNEQFF; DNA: TGTGCCAGCAGCCCGAGCCCCGGGAGATACAATGAGCAGTTCTTC
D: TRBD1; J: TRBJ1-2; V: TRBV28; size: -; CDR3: CASSLSPGGTGDGYTF; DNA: TGTGCCAGCAGTTTATCCCCAGGGGGGACAGGGGATGGCTACACCTTC
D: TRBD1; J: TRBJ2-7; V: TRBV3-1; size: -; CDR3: CASSLYRDRAVYEQYF; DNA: TGTGCCAGCAGCTTGTACCGGGACAGGGCAGTATACGAGCAGTACTTC
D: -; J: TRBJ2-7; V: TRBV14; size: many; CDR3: CASSRDYEQYF; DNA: TGTGCCAGCAGCCGAGACTACGAGCAGTACTTC
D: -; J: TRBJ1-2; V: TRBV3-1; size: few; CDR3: CASSQEGVAGTAGGYTF; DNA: TGTGCCTCCTCCCAAGAAGGGGTAGCAGGAACTGCGGGTGGCTACACCTTC
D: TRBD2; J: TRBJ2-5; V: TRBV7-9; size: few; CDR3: CASSSVRAGGQEETQYF; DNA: TGTGCCAGCAGCTCCGTCAGAGCGGGGGGGCAGGAAGAGACCCAGTACTTC
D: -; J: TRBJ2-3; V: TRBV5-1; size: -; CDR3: CASSSAGTVGDTQYF; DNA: TGCGCCAGCAGCTCAGCCGGGACGGTGGGGGATACGCAGTATTTT
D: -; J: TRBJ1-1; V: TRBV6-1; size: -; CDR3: CASSGLHGIHTEAFF; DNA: TGTGCCAGCAGTGGGTTACACGGTATACACACTGAAGCTTTCTTT
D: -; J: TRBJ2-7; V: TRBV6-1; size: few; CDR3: CASTADSELHEQYF; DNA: TGTGCCAGCACCGCCGACAGTGAGCTCCACGAGCAGTACTTC
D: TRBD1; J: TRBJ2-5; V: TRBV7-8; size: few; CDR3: CASSQGQRQETQYF; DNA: TGTGCCAGCAGCCAGGGACAGCGTCAAGAGACCCAGTACTTC